The TCR beta chain under discussion was sequenced for a study of response to subunit inactivated influenza vaccine. General observations from the study: The authors suggested that every seasonal influenza vaccination recruits few new T cells.

Details on this clonotype: What it recognizes is unknown.

The CDR3 length is 17 residues. The junction had 9 bases not matched to a gene; V was cut back by 3 bases and J by 1 base. Germline CDR1 is SNHLY and CDR2 is FYNNEI. TCRdb re-analysed the RT-PCR reads in MiXCR, keeping a single row per CDR3 protein. The sample has fewer than 600,000 distinct CDR3 sequences; 7.2% are singletons. The rearrangement uses TRBV2 and TRBJ2-4, with 7 bases that match TRBD1. The source of this sequence is a man between 50 and 69 years old who received an inactivated influenza vaccine. The specimen comprised PBMCs from blood, sampled 23 to 25 months after vaccination. The CDR3 DNA follows: TGTGCCAGCAGTGATCACTTTCGGGACAGCGCCAAAAACATTCAGTACTTC. It specifies CASSDHFRDSAKNIQYF. Full variable domain (remainder filled in from reference TRBV2 and TRBJ2-4): EPEVTQTPSHQVTQMGQEVILRCVPISNHLYFYWYRQILGQKVEFLVSFYNNEISEKSEIFDDQFSVERPDGSNFTLKIRSTKLEDSAMYFCASSDHFRDSAKNIQYFGAGTRLSVL.